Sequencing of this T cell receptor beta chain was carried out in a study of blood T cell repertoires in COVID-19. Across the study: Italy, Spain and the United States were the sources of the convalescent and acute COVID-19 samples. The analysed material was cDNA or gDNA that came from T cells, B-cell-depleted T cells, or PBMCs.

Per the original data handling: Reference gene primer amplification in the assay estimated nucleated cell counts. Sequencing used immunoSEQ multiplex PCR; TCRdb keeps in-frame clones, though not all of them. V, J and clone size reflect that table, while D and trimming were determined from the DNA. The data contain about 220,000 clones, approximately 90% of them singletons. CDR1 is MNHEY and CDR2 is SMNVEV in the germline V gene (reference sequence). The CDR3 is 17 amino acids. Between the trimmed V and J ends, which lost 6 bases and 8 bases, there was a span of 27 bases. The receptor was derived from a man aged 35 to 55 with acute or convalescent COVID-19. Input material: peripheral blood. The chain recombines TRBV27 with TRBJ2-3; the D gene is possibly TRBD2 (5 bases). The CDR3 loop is CASRSTSFLAQISTQYF. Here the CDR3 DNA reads TGTGCCAGCAGATCGACCTCATTCCTAGCACAGATAAGTACGCAGTATTTT.